The 27 T cell receptor beta chains below all came from one sample that was sequenced in a study of T cell clonality in common variable immunodeficiency. Sequenced by immunoSEQ multiplex PCR; TCRdb stores in-frame clones only, minus some. The profile covers roughly 43,000 clones, none occurring a single time. Sequencing was performed on peripheral blood mononuclear cells. Receptor source: a person between 18 and 75 years old in good health.

The table lists this clone with many counts. The CDR3 end lies 3 residues beyond the end of the read and is filled in from the germline J gene. The gene calls are TRBV5-6 and TRBJ2-7; D call uncertain. With 1 base removed from V and 2 bases from J, the gap between germline ends came to 4 bases. Germline values: CDR1 SGHDT, CDR2 YYEEEE. The CDR3 sequence is 12 residues long. The CDR3 is CASSLFAYEQYF. The sequenced part of the CDR3 DNA is TGTGCCAGCAGCTTGTTCGCCTACGAG.

This clone was seen at least ten times. The read is 3 residues too short to cover the CDR3 end, so that end is filled in from the germline J gene. V and J are TRBV10-3 and TRBJ2-1; TRBD2 matches 10 bases. Trimming at V came to 4 bases and at J to 6 bases, leaving 6 bases not matched to a gene. Germline V gene sequence: CDR1 ENHRY, CDR2 SYGVKD. The CDR3 is 15 residues long. CDR3 region: CAISAGLAEGNEQFF. CDR3 DNA, as far as it was read: TGTGCCATCAGTGCCGGACTAGCGGAGGGCAATGAG.

This clone was recorded at least ten times. Read data end 3 residues before the CDR3 end; the end is taken from the germline J gene. The V gene is TRBV5-1, the J gene TRBJ1-1; D uncertain. V was cut by 4 bases and J by 0 bases, with 13 bases left in between. Germline CDR1 is SGHRS and CDR2 is YFSETQ. The CDR3 spans 15 residues. The CDR3 is CASSATETMNTEAFF. The CDR3 bases that were read are TGCGCCAGCAGCGCTACAGAGACCATGAACACTGAA.

This clone has at least ten counts. The read terminates 3 residues ahead of where the CDR3 ends, so the germline J gene completes it. The rearrangement uses TRBV30 and TRBJ2-1, with 7 bases matching TRBD2. CDR1 and CDR2 from the germline V gene are GTSNPN and SVGIG (reference sequence). The J segment lost 0 bases and the V segment lost 3 bases, leaving 5 bases of the junction unmatched. The CDR3 consists of 15 residues. CDR3 sequence reads: CAWSGLVHSYNEQFF. The part of the CDR3 DNA that was read is TGTGCCTGGAGCGGACTAGTGCACTCCTACAATGAG.

This clone was recorded at least ten times. The CDR3 end is not reached by the read, which stops 3 residues before it; the germline J gene fills it in. The chain employs TRBV5-4 and TRBJ2-2; 7 bases align to TRBD1. This CDR3 is built from 15 residues. V dropped 4 bases and J dropped 6; count of bases not matched to a gene: 9. Looked up from germline, CDR1 is SGHNT and CDR2 is YYREEE (reference sequence). The CDR3 loop is CASSIDRDWAGELFF. The DNA read from the CDR3 is TGTGCCAGCAGCATCGACAGGGATTGGGCCGGGGAG.

Many counts were recorded for this clone. The CDR3 end falls 3 residues outside the read, so it is completed with the germline J gene. The chain carries TRBV7-3 and TRBJ2-1; 8 nucleotides match TRBD2. CDR1 SGHTA and CDR2 FQGTGA come from the germline V gene. V trimming: 1 base; J trimming: 5 bases; junction bases outside the gene matches: 4. The CDR3 totals 15 residues. CDR3 DNA, as far as it was read: TGTGCCAGCAGCTTAATCGGGGGGGCCGACAATGAG. Its translation: CASSLIGGADNE. In full, the CDR3 reads CASSLIGGADNEQFF.

This clone came up many times. The CDR3 extends 3 residues past the end of the read, so its final part is completed from the germline J gene. The same CDR3 arises from other DNA sequences in this sample as well. V gene TRBV19 combines with J gene TRBJ1-2; 9 nucleotides line up with TRBD1. V dropped 6 bases and J dropped 4; count of bases not matched to a gene: 3. Germline loops: CDR1 LNHDA, CDR2 SQIVND (reference sequence). This CDR3 contains 13 residues. Partial CDR3 DNA: TGTGCCAGTAGCTTGGACAGGGGCTATGGC. Its translation is CASSLDRGYG. The complete CDR3 protein is CASSLDRGYGYTF.

The sample holds many counts of this clone. One junction end does not reproduce the germline sequence, and a read error may be involved. CDR3 residues: CATSGEPPAAGANVLTF. The CDR3 bases that were read are TGTGCCACCAGCGGAGAACCTCCCGCAGCTGGGGCCAACGTC. This chain joins TRBV15 and TRBJ2-6, with D unresolved. The CDR3 goes on 3 residues after the read ends, and that part is filled in from the germline J gene. Per the germline V gene, CDR1 is LNHNV and CDR2 is YYDKDF (reference sequence). This CDR3 is 17 amino acids long.

For this clone: This sequence is one base from a far larger clone and is likely a read error. The observed sequence ends 3 residues before the CDR3 terminus, with the missing tail filled in from the germline J gene. The V gene is TRBV19, the J gene TRBJ2-1; D is possibly TRBD1 (6 bases). Germline lookup yields CDR1 LNHDA and CDR2 SQIVND (reference sequence). Trimming took 3 bases from V and 6 from J, leaving 12 bases between them. CDR3 length: 14 residues. The chain's CDR3 is CASSIWDTPNEQFF. Partial CDR3 DNA: TGTGCCAGTAGTATTTGGGACACCCCCAATGAG.

This clone was seen ten or more times. With the read ending 3 residues before the CDR3 end, the germline J gene is used to fill in that end. V gene TRBV13 combines with J gene TRBJ2-1; TRBD2 matches at 9 bases. V lost 2 bases to trimming and J lost 1 base; unmatched junction nucleotides: 9. CDR3 length equals 18 residues. Germline V lookup: CDR1 PRHDT, CDR2 FYEKMQ (reference sequence). The sequenced CDR3 bases are TGTGCCAGCAGCTTAAGTCCGCGGGGGGGCACGTCCTACAATGAG. This codes for CASSLSPRGGTSYNE. The full CDR3 sequence reads CASSLSPRGGTSYNEQFF.

This clone was counted ten times or more. Here the CDR3 reads CASSLVGTNSMGYTF. CDR3 bases read: TGTGCCAGCAGCTTAGTTGGGACAAACTCTATGGGC. This sequence joins TRBV13 and TRBJ1-2; D possibly corresponds to TRBD1 (6 bases). The read ends 3 residues before the CDR3 terminus; that terminus is restored from the germline J gene. Germline V gene sequence: CDR1 PRHDT, CDR2 FYEKMQ (reference sequence). The CDR3 sequence is 15 residues long.

This clone was seen repeatedly, ten times or more. The CDR3 end is not reached by the read, which stops 3 residues before it; the germline J gene fills it in. The rearrangement links TRBV20-1 to TRBJ2-6, with a weak D call TRBD2 (5 bases). CDR1 is DFQATT and CDR2 is SNEGSKA in the germline V gene (reference sequence). The CDR3 covers 16 residues. Trimming removed 5 bases at V and 0 bases at J, with 14 bases between. The CDR3 protein is CSAPDTRSSGANVLTF. The sequenced CDR3 bases are TGCAGTGCTCCCGATACTAGAAGCTCTGGGGCCAACGTC.

This clone was seen ten or more times. The CDR3 protein is CASSPTGVYNEQFF. The DNA read from the CDR3 is TGTGCCAGCAGCCCCACAGGGGTATACAATGAG. The gene calls are TRBV5-6 and TRBJ2-1; TRBD1 matches 7 bases. From the germline J gene comes the end of the CDR3, since the read stops 3 residues before it. This CDR3 spans 14 amino acids. Germline CDR1 SGHDT, CDR2 YYEEEE. The junction had 5 bases not matched to a gene; V was cut back by 4 bases and J by 4 bases.

This clone showed up many times. The CDR3 bases that were read are TGTGCCAGCTCACCACCGGGGGCAGTAGGACAGCCC. The encoded protein is CASSPPGAVGQP. The full CDR3 protein reads CASSPPGAVGQPQHF. The rearrangement joins TRBV18 to TRBJ1-5; D perhaps matches TRBD1 (6 bases). The read ends 3 residues before the CDR3 terminus; that terminus is restored from the germline J gene. Per the germline V gene, CDR1 is KGHSH and CDR2 is LQKENI. This CDR3 is 15 amino acids long. Trimming took off 0 bases at V and 7 bases at J, with 13 bases between the two ends.

This clone was detected ten times or more. The read falls 3 residues short of the CDR3 end, and the missing part is taken from the germline J gene. The chain employs TRBV24-1 and TRBJ1-6, with 7 nucleotides matching TRBD1. Germline values: CDR1 KGHDR, CDR2 SFDVKD. V lost 1 base, J lost 10 bases, and 3 bases stayed unmatched. The CDR3 runs to 14 residues. This CDR3 is CATSDLQGYSPLHF. The CDR3 DNA, read in part, is TGTGCCACCAGTGATTTACAGGGGTACTCACCC.

This clone was observed many times. The CDR3 is cut off 3 residues early in the read; its end comes from the germline J gene. The gene calls are TRBV7-8 and TRBJ2-7, with TRBD2 identical over 8 bases. This CDR3 is built from 15 residues. Germline V gene data show CDR1 as SGHVS and CDR2 as FQNEAQ. V shed 1 base, J shed 3 bases, and the junction held 5 bases outside the gene matches. The sequenced part of the CDR3 DNA is TGTGCCAGCAGCTTAGAAGCGGGGGTGCACTACGAG. Amino acid sequence: CASSLEAGVHYE. The whole CDR3 sequence is CASSLEAGVHYEQYF.

At least ten counts were recorded for this clone. The read gets to within 3 residues of the CDR3 end, and the germline J gene fills in the rest. The chain employs TRBV19 and TRBJ2-1; 9 bases agree with TRBD2. This CDR3 contains 13 residues. J gave up 5 bases and V 5 bases, and 1 base lay outside the gene matches. Germline lookup yields CDR1 LNHDA and CDR2 SQIVND (reference sequence). The CDR3 region is CASSAGGDNEQFF. Partial CDR3 DNA: TGTGCCAGTAGTGCGGGGGGGGACAATGAG.

This clone has ten or more counts. The read gets to within 3 residues of the CDR3 end, and the germline J gene fills in the rest. J is TRBJ1-2 and V is TRBV30, with D perhaps matching TRBD1 (6 bases). This CDR3 spans 15 amino acids. Trimming stripped 4 bases from V and 5 bases from J, with 20 bases between. Germline V gene lookup returns CDR1 GTSNPN and CDR2 SVGIG (reference sequence). The CDR3 reads CAWNSAGGPKYGYTF. The DNA read from the CDR3 is TGTGCCTGGAATAGTGCCGGGGGGCCGAAATATGGC.

This clone appeared many times. Incomplete CDR3 DNA: TGTGCCAGCAGTTTCGGCGGAAACAATGAG. Translation gives CASSFGGNNE. The entire CDR3 is CASSFGGNNEQFF. The chain links TRBV12-3 or TRBV12-4 to TRBJ2-1; no definite D call. The read ends 3 residues before the CDR3 terminus; that terminus is restored from the germline J gene. Trimming pared 3 bases from V and 5 bases from J, leaving 8 bases between. The length of the CDR3 is 13 residues.

This clone appeared many times. The CDR3 is cut off 3 residues early in the read; its end comes from the germline J gene. This chain joins TRBV20-1 and TRBJ1-5, with 7 bases aligning to TRBD1. CDR3 length: 13 amino acids. Trimming removed 4 bases from V and 6 bases from J; junction bases left unmatched: 6. The V gene's germline CDR1 is DFQATT and CDR2 SNEGSKA (reference sequence). CDR3 residues: CSAIQGWGQPQHF. The DNA read from the CDR3 is TGCAGTGCTATACAGGGGTGGGGTCAGCCC.

This clone was seen more than once but under ten times. Sequencing ends 3 residues short of the CDR3 end; the germline J gene provides the rest. The gene calls are TRBV30 and TRBJ1-2, with D tentatively TRBD1 (5 bases). Germline V gives CDR1 GTSNPN, CDR2 SVGIG (reference sequence). The length of the CDR3 is 15 residues. The sequenced part of the CDR3 DNA is TGTGCCTGGAGTGTGGGGACTAGCGGAACAGATACC. Residues: CAWSVGTSGTDT. The whole CDR3 protein reads CAWSVGTSGTDTYTF.

The sample holds many counts of this clone. The observed sequence ends 3 residues before the CDR3 terminus, with the missing tail filled in from the germline J gene. The chain carries TRBV7-3 and TRBJ2-5; TRBD1 agrees at 10 bases. Germline assignment: CDR1 SGHTA and CDR2 FQGTGA. Trimming removed 4 bases from V and 2 bases from J; junction bases left unmatched: 4. The CDR3 spans 15 residues. The covered CDR3 bases are TGTGCCAGCAGCTACGGGACAGGGGTTCAAGAGACC. The encoded protein is CASSYGTGVQET. In full, the CDR3 is CASSYGTGVQETQYF.

This clone was recorded at least ten times. CDR3 DNA, as far as it was read: TGTGCCAGCAGCGTAGGGGGACAGCTAAACACTGAA. Translation gives CASSVGGQLNTE. The complete CDR3 protein is CASSVGGQLNTEAFF. The genes are TRBV9 and TRBJ1-1, with 7 bases aligning to TRBD1. The read falls 3 residues short of the CDR3 end, and the missing part is taken from the germline J gene. This CDR3 is 15 amino acids long. Germline V lookup: CDR1 SGDLS, CDR2 YYNGEE. Trimming removed 0 bases from V and 2 bases from J; junction bases left unmatched: 4.

This clone was seen at least ten times. The read ends 3 residues shy of where the CDR3 ends; the end is completed using the germline J gene. The chain couples TRBV7-2 to TRBJ1-1; the match to TRBD1 covers 8 bases. V was clipped by 3 bases and J by 2 bases; unmatched bases: 5. There are 15 residues in the CDR3. Germline lookup yields CDR1 SGHTA and CDR2 FQGNSA. CDR3 DNA, as far as it was read: TGTGCCAGCAGCTTGTCGGGACAGGCTAACACTGAA. Residues: CASSLSGQANTE. The entire CDR3 protein reads CASSLSGQANTEAFF.

This clone was counted at least ten times. CDR3 DNA (partial): TGCGCCAGCAGCTGGGACTTCCCGAACACCGGGGAG. Protein: CASSWDFPNTGE. In full, the CDR3 is CASSWDFPNTGELFF. The chain joins TRBV5-1 to TRBJ2-2; possibly TRBD2 for D (6 bases). The read stops 3 residues short of the end of the CDR3; the missing end is completed from the germline J gene. Per germline, CDR1 SGHRS and CDR2 YFSETQ. Deletions cut 3 bases from V and 0 bases from J, with 9 bases between. CDR3 length: 15 amino acids.

This clone was detected many times. Sequencing ends 3 residues short of the CDR3 end; the germline J gene provides the rest. The rearrangement joins TRBV7-3 to TRBJ2-2; perhaps TRBD1 as D (6 bases). CDR3 size: 14 residues. V lost 5 bases and J 6 bases, leaving 13 bases between the germline ends. The germline V gene has CDR1 SGHTA and CDR2 FQGTGA. The CDR3 DNA, read in part, is TGTGCCAGCAGCCCGGGACATGGGGCCGGGGAG. Its protein product is CASSPGHGAGE. The whole CDR3 sequence reads CASSPGHGAGELFF.

This clone came up many times. Read coverage stops 3 residues before the CDR3 terminus; the germline J gene supplies the remainder. V is TRBV30 and J is TRBJ2-5, with D unresolved. Germline loops: CDR1 GTSNPN, CDR2 SVGIG (reference sequence). This CDR3 is built from 11 residues. V was pared by 4 bases and J by 3 bases, with 6 bases between. CDR3 DNA (partial): TGTGCCTGGACAGAGAAAGAGACC. Translating gives CAWTEKET. From start to end, the CDR3 is CAWTEKETQYF.